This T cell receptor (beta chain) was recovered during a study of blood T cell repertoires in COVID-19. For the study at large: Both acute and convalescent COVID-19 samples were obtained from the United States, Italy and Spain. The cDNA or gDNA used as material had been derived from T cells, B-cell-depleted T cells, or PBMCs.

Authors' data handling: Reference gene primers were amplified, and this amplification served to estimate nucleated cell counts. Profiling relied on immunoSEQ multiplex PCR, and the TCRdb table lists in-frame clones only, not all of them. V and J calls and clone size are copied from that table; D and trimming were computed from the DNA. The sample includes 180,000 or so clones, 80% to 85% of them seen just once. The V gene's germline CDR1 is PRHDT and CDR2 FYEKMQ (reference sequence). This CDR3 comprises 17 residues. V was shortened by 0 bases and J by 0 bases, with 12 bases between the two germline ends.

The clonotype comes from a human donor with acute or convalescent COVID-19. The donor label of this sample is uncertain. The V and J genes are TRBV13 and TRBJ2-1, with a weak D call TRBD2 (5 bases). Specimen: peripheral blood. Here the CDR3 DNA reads TGTGCCAGCAGCTTAGGGGGAGCCGCTAGCTCCTACAATGAGCAGTTCTTC. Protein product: CASSLGGAASSYNEQFF.